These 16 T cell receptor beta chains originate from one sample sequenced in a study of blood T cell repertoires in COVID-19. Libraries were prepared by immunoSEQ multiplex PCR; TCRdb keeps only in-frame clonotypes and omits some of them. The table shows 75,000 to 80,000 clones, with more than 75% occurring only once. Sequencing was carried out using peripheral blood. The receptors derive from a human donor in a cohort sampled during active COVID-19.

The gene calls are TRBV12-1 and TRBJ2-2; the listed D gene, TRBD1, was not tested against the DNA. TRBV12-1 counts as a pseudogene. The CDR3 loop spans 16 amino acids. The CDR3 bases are TGTGCCAGCAGCTTTGCGTTTCGACAGGAAACCGGGGAGCTGTTTTTT. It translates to CASSFAFRQETGELFF.

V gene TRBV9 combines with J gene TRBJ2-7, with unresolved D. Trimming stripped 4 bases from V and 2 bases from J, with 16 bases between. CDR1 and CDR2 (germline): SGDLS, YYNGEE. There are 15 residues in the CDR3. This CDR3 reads CASSPHERSTYEQYF. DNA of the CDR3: TGTGCCAGCAGCCCCCACGAACGAAGCACCTACGAGCAGTACTTC.

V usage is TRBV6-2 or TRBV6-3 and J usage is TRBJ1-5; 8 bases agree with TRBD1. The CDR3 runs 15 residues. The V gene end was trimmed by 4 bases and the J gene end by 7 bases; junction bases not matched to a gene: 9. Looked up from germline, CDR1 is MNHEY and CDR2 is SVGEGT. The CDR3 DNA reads TGTGCCAGCAGTTCGACTCAGGGGGCTCGGCAGCCCCAGCATTTT. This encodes CASSSTQGARQPQHF.

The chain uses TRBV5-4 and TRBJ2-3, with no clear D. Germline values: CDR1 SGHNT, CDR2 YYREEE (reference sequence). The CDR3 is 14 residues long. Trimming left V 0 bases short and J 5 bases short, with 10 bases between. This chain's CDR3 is CASSLDPHGDTQYF. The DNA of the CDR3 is TGTGCCAGCAGCTTGGACCCCCACGGAGATACGCAGTATTTT.

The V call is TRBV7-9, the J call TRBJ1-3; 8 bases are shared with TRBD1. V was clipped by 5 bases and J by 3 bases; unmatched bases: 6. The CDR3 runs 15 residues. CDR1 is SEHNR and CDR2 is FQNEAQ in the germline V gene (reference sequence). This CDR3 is CASSPGQGFGNTIYF. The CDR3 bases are TGTGCCAGCAGCCCCGGACAGGGATTTGGAAACACCATATATTTT.

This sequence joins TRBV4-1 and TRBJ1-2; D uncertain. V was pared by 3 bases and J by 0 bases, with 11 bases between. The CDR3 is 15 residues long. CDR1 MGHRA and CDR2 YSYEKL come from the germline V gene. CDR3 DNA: TGCGCCAGCAGCCAGGCGGCAGCTTCTAACTATGGCTACACCTTC. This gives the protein CASSQAAASNYGYTF.

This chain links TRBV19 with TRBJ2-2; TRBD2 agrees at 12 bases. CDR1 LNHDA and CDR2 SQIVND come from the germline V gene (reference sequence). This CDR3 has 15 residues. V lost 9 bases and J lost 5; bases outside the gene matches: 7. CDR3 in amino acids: CASRLAGVDTGELFF. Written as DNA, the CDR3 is TGTGCCAGCAGACTAGCGGGGGTAGATACCGGGGAGCTGTTTTTT.

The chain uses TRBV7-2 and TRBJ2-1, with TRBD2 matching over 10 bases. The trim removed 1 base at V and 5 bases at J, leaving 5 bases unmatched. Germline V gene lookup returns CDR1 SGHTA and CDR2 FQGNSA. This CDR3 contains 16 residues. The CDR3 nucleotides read TGTGCCAGCAGCTTAGTGCGGACTAGCGGACACAATGAGCAGTTCTTC. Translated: CASSLVRTSGHNEQFF.

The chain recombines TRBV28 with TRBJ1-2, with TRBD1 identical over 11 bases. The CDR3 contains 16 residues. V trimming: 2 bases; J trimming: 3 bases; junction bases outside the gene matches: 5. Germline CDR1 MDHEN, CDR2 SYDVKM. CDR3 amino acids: CASSLRTGGFDYGYTF. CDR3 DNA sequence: TGTGCCAGCAGTTTAAGGACAGGGGGCTTTGACTATGGCTACACCTTC.

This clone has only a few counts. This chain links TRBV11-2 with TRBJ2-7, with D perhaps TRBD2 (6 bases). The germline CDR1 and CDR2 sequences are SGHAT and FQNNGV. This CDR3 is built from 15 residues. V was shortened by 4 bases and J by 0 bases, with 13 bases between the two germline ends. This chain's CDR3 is CASSSYGGSSYEQYF. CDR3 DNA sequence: TGTGCCAGCAGCTCCTACGGGGGAAGCTCCTACGAGCAGTACTTC.

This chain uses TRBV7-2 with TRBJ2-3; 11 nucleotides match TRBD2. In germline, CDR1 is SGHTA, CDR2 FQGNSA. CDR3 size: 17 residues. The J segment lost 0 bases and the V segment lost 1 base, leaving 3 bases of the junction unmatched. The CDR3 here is CASSLGLAGGSTDTQYF. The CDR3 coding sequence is TGTGCCAGCAGCTTAGGGCTAGCGGGGGGAAGCACAGATACGCAGTATTTT. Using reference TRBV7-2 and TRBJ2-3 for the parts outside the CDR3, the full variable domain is GAGVSQSPSNKVTEKGKDVELRCDPISGHTALYWYRQSLGQGLEFLIYFQGNSAPDKSGLPSDRFSAERTGGSVSTLTIQRTQQEDSAVYLCASSLGLAGGSTDTQYFGPGTRLTVL.

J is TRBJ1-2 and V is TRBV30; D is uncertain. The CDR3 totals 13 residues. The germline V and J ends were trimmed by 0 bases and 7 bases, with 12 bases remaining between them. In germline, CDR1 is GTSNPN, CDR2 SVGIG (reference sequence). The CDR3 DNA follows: TGTGCCTGGAGTGTAGCCGGTGATAGTGGCTACACCTTC. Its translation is CAWSVAGDSGYTF.

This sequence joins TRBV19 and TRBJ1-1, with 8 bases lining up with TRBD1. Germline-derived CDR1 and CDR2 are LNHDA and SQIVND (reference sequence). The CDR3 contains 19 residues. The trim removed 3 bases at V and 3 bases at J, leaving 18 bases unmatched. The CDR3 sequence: CASSIGTGNTKGIYTEAFF. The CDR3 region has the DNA TGTGCCAGTAGTATTGGGACAGGCAATACTAAGGGGATTTACACTGAAGCTTTCTTT.

CDR3 nucleotides: TGTGCCAGCAAGGCAGGGGGCGGCTATGGCTACACCTTC. Amino acid sequence: CASKAGGGYGYTF. The chain is built from TRBV7-8 and TRBJ1-2; 8 nucleotides match TRBD1. V dropped 7 bases and J dropped 4; count of bases not matched to a gene: 5. The CDR3 consists of 13 residues. Germline V gives CDR1 SGHVS, CDR2 FQNEAQ.

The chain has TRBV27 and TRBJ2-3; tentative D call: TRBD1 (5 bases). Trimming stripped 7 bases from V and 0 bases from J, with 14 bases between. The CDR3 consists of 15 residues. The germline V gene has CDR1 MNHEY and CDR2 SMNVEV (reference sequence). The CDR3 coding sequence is TGTGCCAGCACAAGTACGGCAGGGAGCACAGATACGCAGTATTTT. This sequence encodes CASTSTAGSTDTQYF.

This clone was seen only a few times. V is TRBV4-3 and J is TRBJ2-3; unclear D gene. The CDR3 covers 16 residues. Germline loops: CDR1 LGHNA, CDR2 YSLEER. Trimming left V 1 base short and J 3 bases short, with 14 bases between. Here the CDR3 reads CASSQGHRTTTDTQYF. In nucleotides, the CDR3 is TGCGCCAGCAGCCAAGGACACCGAACAACTACAGATACGCAGTATTTT.